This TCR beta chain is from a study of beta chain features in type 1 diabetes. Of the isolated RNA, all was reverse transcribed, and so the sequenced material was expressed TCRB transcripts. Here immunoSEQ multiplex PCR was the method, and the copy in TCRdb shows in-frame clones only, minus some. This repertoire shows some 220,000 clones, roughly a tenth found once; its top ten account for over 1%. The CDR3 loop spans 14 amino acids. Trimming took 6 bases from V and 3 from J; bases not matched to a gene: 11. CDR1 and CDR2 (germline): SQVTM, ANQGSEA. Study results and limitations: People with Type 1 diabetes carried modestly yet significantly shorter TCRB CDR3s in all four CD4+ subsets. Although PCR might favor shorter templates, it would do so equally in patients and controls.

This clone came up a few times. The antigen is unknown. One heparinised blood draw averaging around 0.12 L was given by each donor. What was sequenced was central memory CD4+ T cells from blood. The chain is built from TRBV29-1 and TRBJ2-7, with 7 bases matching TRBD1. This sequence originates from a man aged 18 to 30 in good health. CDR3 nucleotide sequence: TGCAGCGTAGTTCGAGGGGGCACCATCTACGAGCAGTACTTC. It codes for CSVVRGGTIYEQYF.